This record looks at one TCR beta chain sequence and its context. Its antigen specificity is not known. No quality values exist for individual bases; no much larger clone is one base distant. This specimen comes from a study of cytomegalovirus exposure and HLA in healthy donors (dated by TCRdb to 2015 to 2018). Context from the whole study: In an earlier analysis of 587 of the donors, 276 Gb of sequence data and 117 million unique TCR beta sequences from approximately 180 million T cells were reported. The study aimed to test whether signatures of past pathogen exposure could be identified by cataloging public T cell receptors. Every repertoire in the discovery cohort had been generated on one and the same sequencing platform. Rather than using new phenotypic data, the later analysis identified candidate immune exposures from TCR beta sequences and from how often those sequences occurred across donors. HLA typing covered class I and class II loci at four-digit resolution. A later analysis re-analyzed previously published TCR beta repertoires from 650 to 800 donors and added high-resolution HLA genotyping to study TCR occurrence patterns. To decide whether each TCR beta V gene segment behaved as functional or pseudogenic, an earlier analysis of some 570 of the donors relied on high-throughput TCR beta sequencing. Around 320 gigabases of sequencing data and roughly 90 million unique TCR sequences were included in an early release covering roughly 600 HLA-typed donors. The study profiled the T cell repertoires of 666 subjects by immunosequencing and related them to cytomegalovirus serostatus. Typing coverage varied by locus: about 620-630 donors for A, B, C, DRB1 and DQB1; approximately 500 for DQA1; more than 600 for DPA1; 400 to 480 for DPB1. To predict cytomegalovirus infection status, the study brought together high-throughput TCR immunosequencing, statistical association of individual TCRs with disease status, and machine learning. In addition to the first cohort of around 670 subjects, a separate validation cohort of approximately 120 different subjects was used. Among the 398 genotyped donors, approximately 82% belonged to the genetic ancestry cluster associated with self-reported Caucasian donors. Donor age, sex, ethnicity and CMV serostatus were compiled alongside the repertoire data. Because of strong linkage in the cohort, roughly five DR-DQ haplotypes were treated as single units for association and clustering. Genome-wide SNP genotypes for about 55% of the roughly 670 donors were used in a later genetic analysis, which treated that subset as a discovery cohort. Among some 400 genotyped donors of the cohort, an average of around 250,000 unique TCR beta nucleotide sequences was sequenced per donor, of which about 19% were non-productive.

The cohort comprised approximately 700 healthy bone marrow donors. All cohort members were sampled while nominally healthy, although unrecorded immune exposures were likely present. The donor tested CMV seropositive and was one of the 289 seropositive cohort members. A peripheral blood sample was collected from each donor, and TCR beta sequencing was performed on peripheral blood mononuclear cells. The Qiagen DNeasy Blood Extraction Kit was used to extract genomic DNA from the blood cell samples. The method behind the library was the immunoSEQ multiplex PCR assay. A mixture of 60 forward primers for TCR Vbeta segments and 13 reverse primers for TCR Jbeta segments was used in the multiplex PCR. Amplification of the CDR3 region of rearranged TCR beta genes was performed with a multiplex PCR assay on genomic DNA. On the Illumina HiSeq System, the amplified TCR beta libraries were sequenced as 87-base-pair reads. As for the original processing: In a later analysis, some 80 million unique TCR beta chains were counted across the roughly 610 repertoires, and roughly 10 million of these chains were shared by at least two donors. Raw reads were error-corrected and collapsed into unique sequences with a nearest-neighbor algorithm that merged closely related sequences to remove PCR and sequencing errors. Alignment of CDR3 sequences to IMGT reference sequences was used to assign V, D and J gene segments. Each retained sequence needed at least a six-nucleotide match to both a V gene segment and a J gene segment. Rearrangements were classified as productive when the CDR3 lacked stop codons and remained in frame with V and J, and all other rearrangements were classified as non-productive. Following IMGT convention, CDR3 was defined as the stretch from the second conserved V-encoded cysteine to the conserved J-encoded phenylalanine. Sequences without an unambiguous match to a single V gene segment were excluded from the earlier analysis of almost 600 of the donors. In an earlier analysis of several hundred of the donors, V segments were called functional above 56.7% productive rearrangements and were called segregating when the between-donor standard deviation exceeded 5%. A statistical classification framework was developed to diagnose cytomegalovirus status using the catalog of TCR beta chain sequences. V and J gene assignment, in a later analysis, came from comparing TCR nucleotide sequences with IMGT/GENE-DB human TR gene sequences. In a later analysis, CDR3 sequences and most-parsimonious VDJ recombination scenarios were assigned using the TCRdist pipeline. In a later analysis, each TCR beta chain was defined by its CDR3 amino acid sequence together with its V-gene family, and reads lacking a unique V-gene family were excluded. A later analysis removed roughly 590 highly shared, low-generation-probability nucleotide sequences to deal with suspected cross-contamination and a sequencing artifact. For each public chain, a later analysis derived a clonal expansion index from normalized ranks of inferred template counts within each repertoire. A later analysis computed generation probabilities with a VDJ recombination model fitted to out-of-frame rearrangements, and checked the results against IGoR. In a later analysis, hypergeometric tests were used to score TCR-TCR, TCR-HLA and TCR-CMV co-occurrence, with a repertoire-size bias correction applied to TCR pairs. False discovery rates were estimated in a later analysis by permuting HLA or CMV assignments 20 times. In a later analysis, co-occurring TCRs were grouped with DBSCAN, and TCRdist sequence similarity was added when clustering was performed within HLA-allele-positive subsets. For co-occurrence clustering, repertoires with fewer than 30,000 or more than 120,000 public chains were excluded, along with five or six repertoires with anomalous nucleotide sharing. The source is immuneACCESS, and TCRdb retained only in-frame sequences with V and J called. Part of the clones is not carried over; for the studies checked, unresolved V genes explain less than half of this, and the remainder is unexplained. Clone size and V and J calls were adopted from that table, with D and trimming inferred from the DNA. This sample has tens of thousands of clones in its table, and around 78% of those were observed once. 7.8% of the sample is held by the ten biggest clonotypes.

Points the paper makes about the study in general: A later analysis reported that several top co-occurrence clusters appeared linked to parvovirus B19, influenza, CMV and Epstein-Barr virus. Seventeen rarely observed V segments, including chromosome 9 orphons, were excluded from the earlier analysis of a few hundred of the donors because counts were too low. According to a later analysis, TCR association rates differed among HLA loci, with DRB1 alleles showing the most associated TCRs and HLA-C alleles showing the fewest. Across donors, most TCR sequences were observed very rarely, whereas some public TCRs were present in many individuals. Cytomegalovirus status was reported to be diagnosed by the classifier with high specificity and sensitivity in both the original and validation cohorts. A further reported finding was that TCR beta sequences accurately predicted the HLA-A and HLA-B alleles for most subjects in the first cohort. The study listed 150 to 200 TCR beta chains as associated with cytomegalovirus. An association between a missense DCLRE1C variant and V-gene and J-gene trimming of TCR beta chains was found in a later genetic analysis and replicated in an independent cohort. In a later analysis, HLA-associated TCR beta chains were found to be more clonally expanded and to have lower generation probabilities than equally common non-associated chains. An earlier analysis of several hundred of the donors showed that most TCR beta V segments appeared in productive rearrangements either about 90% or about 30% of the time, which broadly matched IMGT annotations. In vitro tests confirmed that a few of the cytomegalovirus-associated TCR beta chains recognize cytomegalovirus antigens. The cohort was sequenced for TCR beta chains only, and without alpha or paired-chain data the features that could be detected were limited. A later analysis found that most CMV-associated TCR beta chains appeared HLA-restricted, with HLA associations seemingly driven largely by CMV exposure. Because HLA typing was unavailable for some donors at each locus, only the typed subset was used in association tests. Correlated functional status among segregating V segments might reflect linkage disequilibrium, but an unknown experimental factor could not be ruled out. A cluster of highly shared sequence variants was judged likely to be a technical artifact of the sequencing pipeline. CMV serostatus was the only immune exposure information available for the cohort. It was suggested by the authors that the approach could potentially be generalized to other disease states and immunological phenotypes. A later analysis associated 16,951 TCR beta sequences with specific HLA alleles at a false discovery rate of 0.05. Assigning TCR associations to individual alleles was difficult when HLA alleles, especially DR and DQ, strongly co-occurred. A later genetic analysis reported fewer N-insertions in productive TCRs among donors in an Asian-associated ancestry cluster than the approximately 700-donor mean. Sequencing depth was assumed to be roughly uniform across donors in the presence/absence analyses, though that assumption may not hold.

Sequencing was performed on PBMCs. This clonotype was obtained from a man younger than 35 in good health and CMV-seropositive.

The DNA sequence follows: TGTGCCAGCAAAAGGACAGGTTTCGCTGAGAACACTGAAGCTTTCTTT. Its translation is CASKRTGFAENTEAFF. The V gene is TRBV2 and the J gene is TRBJ1-1, with TRBD1 matching 7 junction bases. V is cut back by 7 bases and J by 1 base, with 12 bases in the junction unmatched. Reading from cysteine to phenylalanine, the CDR3 counts 16 amino acids. Only CDR3 DNA remains: 48 bases, in frame from the first base. Based on the germline V gene, the CDR1 and CDR2 sequences are SNHLY and FYNNEI.